The clone carrying this T cell receptor beta chain has just a few counts. This sample was taken from a study of T cell repertoires in cytomegalovirus infection. There are 12 residues in the CDR3. CDR1 is SGDLS, CDR2 YYNGEE, per germline. V lost 4 bases and J 8 bases, leaving 12 bases between the germline ends. TCRdb itself ran the reads through MiXCR, one entry per CDR3 protein. The table has over 250,000 distinct CDR3 sequences, roughly 26% seen once; the top ten hold around 14%. J is TRBJ1-2 and V is TRBV9, with unresolved D. The TCR was taken from a human donor in good health (CMV status not recorded). Some clones in this sample may be carry-over from other donors' samples. The sample consisted of PBMCs. CDR3 DNA sequence: TGTGCCAGCAGCCCCCCTGTGAGCGGCTACACCTTC. It codes for CASSPPVSGYTF. Using reference TRBV9 and TRBJ1-2 for the parts outside the CDR3, the full variable domain is DSGVTQTPKHLITATGQRVTLRCSPRSGDLSVYWYQQSLDQGLQFLIQYYNGEERAKGNILERFSAQQFPDLHSELNLSSLELGDSALYFCASSPPVSGYTFGSGTRLTVV.